The T cell receptor (beta chain) under discussion was sequenced for a study of blood T cells in healthy people across ages. Between the trimmed V and J ends, which lost 6 bases and 3 bases, there was a span of 27 bases. This CDR3 region has 18 residues. Germline V gene data show CDR1 as LGHNA and CDR2 as YSLEER. This clonotype was counted a single time. Together with a sample-barcoded 5' primer, a J-beta primer mix was included in a second PCR lasting about 6 to 11 cycles. Each CDR3 protein gets one entry after TCRdb re-called the 5' RACE reads with MiXCR. The sample shows around 1,100,000 distinct CDR3 sequences, more than 30% of them seen only once.

Sequenced input: blood. The chain is built from TRBV4-3 and TRBJ2-7; possible D gene TRBD1, 6 bases. This receptor was taken from a man younger than 35 in good health. CDR3 in amino acids: CASSPGPHRARPHYEQYF. The DNA for the CDR3 is TGCGCCAGCAGTCCCGGTCCCCACAGGGCCCGACCTCACTACGAGCAGTACTTC.